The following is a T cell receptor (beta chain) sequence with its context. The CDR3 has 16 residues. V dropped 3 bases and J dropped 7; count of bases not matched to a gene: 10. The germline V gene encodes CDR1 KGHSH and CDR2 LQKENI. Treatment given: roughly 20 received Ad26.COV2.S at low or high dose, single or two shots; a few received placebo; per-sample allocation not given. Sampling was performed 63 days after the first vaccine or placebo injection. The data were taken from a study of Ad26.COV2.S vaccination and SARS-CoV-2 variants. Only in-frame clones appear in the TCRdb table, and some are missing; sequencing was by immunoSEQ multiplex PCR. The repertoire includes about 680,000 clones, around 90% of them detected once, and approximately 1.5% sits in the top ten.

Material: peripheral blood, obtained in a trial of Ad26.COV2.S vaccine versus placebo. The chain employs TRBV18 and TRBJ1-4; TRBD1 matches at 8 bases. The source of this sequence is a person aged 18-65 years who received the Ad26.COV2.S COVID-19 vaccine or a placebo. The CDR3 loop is CASSPNGQGGGEKLFF. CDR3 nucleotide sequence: TGTGCCAGCTCACCTAACGGACAGGGAGGTGGTGAAAAACTGTTTTTT.